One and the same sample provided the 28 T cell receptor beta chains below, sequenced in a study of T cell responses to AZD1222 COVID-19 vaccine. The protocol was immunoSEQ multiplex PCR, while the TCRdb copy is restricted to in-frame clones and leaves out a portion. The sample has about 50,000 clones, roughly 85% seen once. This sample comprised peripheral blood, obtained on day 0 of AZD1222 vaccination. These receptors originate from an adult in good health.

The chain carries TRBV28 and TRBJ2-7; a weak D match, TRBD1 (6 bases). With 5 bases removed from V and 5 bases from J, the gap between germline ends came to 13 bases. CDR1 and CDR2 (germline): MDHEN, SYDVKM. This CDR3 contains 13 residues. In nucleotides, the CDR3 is TGTGCCAGCAGTCATCACGACAGGAACGAGCAGTACTTC. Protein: CASSHHDRNEQYF.

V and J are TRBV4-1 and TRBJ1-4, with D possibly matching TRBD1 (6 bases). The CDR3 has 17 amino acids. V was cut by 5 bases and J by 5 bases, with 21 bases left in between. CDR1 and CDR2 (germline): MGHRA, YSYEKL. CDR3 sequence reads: CASSSSNRDPKNEKLFF. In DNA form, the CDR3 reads TGCGCCAGCAGCTCATCCAACAGGGACCCGAAAAATGAAAAACTGTTTTTT.

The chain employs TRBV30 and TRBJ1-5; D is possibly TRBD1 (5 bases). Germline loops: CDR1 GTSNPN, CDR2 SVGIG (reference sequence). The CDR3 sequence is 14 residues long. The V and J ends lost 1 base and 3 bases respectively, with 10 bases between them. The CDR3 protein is CAWSGVTVNQPQHF. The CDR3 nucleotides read TGTGCCTGGAGTGGGGTGACAGTCAATCAGCCCCAGCATTTT. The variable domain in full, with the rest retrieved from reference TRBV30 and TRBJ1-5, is SQTIHQWPATLVQPVGSPLSLECTVEGTSNPNLYWYRQAAGRGLQLLFYSVGIGQISSEVPQNLSASRPQDRQFILSSKKLLLSDSGFYLCAWSGVTVNQPQHFGDGTRLSIL.

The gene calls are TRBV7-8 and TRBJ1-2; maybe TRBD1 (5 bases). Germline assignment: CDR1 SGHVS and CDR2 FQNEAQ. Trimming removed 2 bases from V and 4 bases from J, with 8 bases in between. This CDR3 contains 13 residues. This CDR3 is CASSLTGGYGYTF. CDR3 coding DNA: TGTGCCAGCAGCTTAACAGGTGGCTATGGCTACACCTTC.

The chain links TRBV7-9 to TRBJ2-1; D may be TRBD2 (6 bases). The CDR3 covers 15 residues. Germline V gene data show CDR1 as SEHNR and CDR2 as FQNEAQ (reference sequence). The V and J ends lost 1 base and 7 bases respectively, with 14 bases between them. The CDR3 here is CASSLVLGEENEQFF. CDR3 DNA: TGTGCCAGCAGCTTAGTTCTCGGGGAGGAGAATGAGCAGTTCTTC.

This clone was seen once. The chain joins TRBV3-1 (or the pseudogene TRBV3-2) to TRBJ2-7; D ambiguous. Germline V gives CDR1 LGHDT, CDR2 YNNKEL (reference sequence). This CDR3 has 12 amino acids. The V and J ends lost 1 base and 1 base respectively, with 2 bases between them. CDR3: CASSQVSYEQYF. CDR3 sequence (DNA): TGTGCCAGCAGCCAAGTTTCCTACGAGCAGTACTTC.

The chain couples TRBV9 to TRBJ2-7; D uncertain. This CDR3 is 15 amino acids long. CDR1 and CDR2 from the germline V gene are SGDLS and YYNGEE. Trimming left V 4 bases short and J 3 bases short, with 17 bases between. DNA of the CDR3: TGTGCCAGCAGCACTCATGGGCAGGATGGCTACGAGCAGTACTTC. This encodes CASSTHGQDGYEQYF.

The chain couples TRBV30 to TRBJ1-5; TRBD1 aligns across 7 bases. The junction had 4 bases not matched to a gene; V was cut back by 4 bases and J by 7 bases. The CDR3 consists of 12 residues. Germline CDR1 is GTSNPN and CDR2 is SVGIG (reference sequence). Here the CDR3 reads CAWKGAGQPQHF. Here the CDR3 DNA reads TGTGCCTGGAAGGGGGCTGGGCAGCCCCAGCATTTT.

CDR3 DNA: TGTGCCAGTAGTATAGCATTGGGCGCAACTAATGAAAAACTGTTTTTT. Translation: CASSIALGATNEKLFF. This chain joins TRBV19 and TRBJ1-4; D gene unclear. CDR1 and CDR2 from the germline V gene are LNHDA and SQIVND (reference sequence). V dropped 1 base and J dropped 0 bases, with 9 bases sitting between them. This CDR3 contains 16 residues.

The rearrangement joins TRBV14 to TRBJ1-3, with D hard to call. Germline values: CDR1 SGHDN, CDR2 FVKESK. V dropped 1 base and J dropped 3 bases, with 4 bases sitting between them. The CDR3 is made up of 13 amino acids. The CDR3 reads CASSQVIGNTIYF. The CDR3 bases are TGTGCCAGCAGCCAAGTGATTGGAAACACCATATATTTT.

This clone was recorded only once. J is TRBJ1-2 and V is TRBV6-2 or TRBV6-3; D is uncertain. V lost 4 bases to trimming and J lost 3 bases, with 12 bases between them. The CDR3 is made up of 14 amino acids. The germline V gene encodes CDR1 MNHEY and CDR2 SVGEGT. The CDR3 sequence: CASSFRGRDYGYTF. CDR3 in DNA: TGTGCCAGCAGTTTCCGTGGCCGAGACTATGGCTACACCTTC.

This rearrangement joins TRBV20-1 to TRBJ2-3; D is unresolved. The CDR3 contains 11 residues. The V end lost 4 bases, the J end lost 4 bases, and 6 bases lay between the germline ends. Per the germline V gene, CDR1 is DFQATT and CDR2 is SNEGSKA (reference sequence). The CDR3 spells CSAKSADTQYF. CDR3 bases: TGCAGTGCTAAATCGGCAGATACGCAGTATTTT.

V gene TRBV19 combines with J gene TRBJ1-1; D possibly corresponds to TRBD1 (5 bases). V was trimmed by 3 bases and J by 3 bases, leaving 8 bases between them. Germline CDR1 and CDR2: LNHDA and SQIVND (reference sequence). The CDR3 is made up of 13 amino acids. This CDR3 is CASSINRHTEAFF. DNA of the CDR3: TGTGCCAGTAGTATCAACAGGCACACTGAAGCTTTCTTT.

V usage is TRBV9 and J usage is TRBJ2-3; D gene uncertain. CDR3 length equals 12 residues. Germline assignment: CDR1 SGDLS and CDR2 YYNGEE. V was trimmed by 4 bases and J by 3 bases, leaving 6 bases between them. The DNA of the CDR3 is TGTGCCAGCAGCTCCAATACAGATACGCAGTATTTT. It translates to CASSSNTDTQYF.

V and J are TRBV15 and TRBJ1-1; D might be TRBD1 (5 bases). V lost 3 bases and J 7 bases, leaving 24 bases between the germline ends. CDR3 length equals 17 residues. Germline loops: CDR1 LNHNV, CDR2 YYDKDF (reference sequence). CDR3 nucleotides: TGTGCCACCAGCAGGGTCCCGGCCCCGCGGGGGTCCATTGAAGCTTTCTTT. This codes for CATSRVPAPRGSIEAFF.

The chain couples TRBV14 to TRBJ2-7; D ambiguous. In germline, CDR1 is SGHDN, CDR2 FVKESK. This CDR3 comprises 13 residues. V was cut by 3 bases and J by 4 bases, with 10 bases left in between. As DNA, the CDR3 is TGTGCCAGCAGCCAGCGTACGGCTTACGAGCAGTACTTC. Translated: CASSQRTAYEQYF. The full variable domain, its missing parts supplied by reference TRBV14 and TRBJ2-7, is EAGVTQFPSHSVIEKGQTVTLRCDPISGHDNLYWYRRVMGKEIKFLLHFVKESKQDESGMPNNRFLAERTGGTYSTLKVQPAELEDSGVYFCASSQRTAYEQYFGPGTRLTVT.

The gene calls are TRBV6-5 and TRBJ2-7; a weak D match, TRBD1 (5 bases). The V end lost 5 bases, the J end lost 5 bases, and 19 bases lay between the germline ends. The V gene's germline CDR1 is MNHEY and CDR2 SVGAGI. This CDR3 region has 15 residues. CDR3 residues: CASSPSYSRDNEQYF. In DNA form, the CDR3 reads TGTGCCAGCAGTCCCTCCTACTCCAGGGATAACGAGCAGTACTTC.

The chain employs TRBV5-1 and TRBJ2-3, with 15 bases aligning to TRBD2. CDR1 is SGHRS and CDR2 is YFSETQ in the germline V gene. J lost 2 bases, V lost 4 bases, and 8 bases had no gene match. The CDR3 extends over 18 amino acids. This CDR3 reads CASSASGLAGGPTDTQYF. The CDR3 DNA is TGCGCCAGCAGCGCCTCGGGACTAGCGGGGGGTCCCACAGATACGCAGTATTTT.

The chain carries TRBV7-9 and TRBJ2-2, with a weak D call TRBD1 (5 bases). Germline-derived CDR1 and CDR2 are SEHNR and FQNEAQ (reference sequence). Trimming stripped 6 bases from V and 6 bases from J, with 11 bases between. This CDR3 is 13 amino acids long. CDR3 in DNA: TGTGCCAGCAGGGGTCAGGGTCCCGGGGAGCTGTTTTTT. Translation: CASRGQGPGELFF.

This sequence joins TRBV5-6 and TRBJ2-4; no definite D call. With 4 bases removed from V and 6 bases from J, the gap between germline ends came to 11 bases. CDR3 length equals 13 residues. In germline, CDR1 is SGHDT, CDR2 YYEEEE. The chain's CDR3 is CASSLGSRNIQYF. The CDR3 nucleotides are TGTGCCAGCAGCCTCGGCAGCCGAAACATTCAGTACTTC.

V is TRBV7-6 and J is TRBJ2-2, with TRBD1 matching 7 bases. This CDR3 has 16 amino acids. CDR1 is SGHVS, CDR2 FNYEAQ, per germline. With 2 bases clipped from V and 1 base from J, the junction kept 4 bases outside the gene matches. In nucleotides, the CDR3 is TGTGCCAGCAGCTTATCGACAGGGTGGAACACCGGGGAGCTGTTTTTT. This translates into CASSLSTGWNTGELFF.

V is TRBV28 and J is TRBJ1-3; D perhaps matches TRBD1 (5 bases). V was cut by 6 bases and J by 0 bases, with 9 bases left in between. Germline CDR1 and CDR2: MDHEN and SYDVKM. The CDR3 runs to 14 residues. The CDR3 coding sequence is TGTGCCAGCAGGGCCGGGGCCTCTGGAAACACCATATATTTT. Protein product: CASRAGASGNTIYF.

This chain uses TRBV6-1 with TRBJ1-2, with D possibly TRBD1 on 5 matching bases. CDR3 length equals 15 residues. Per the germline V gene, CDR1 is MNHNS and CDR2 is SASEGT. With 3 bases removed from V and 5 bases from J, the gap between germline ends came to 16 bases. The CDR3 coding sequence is TGTGCCAGCAGTGAGCTTGGGGGGGTTGTGTATGGCTACACCTTC. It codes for CASSELGGVVYGYTF.

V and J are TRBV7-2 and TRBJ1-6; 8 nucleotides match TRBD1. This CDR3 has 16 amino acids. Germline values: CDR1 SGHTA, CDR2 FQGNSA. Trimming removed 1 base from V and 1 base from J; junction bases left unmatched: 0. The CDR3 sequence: CASSLDRGSYNSPLHF. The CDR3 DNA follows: TGTGCCAGCAGCTTAGACAGGGGGTCCTATAATTCACCCCTCCACTTT.

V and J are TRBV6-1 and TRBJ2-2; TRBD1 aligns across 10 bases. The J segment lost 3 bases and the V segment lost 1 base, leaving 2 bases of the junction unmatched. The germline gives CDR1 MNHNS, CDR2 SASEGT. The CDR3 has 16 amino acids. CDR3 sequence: CASSEVGTGDTGELFF. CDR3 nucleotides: TGTGCCAGCAGTGAAGTCGGGACAGGGGACACCGGGGAGCTGTTTTTT.

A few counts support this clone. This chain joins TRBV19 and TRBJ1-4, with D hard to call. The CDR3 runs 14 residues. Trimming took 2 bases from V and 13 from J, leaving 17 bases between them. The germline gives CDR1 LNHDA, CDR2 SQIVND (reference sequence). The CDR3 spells CASSINLEVGVLFF. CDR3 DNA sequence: TGTGCCAGTAGTATAAATCTTGAGGTCGGTGTACTGTTTTTT.

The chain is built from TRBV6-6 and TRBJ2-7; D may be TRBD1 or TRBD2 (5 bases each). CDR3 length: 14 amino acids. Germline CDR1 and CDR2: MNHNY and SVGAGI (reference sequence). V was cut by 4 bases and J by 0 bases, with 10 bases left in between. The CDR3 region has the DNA TGTGCCAGCAGTTGGGGACGGAACTCCTACGAGCAGTACTTC. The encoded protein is CASSWGRNSYEQYF.

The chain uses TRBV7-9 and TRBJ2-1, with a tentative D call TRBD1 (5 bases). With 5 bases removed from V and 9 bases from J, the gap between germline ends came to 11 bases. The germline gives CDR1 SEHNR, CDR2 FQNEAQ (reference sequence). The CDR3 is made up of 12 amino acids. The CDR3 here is CASSLGRGEQFF. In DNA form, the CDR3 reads TGTGCCAGCAGCCTTGGAAGGGGTGAGCAGTTCTTC. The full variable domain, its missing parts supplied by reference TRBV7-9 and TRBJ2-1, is DTGVSQNPRHKITKRGQNVTFRCDPISEHNRLYWYRQTLGQGPEFLTYFQNEAQLEKSRLLSDRFSAERPKGSFSTLEIQRTEQGDSAMYLCASSLGRGEQFFGPGTRLTVL.